This is a list of T cell receptor beta chains from one sample in a study of cytomegalovirus exposure and HLA in healthy donors. Assay used: immunoSEQ multiplex PCR; TCRdb lists only in-frame clones, some missing. The table lists roughly 130,000 clones, around three fifths of them singletons. Sequenced input: PBMCs. Every receptor here comes from a male donor in good health and CMV-seronegative. The CDR3 runs from the conserved cysteine through the conserved F or W. Fields, in order: CDR3 DNA, CDR3 protein, J gene, V gene, clone size, D gene. The D gene is left open where the match is weak. For some rows the clone size is stated as once, few or many, or as a class when expanded; others skip it.

TGTGCCACCGGAGGAGGGGACTTAAATTCACCCCTCCACTTT	CATGGGDLNSPLHF	TRBJ1-6	TRBV10-3	few	NA
TGTGCCAGCAGGCAATCGGGAAAGGGGGGGTACGAGCAGTACTTC	CASRQSGKGGYEQYF	TRBJ2-7	TRBV7-8	NA	NA
TGTGCCTGGAGTGGAGGGCCGGGCCTCCAAGAGACCCAGTACTTC	CAWSGGPGLQETQYF	TRBJ2-5	TRBV30	NA	NA
TGTGCCAGCAGTCCTGGACAGGGAGGATGGCAGTACTTC	CASSPGQGGWQYF	TRBJ2-7	TRBV28	NA	TRBD1
TGTGCCAGCAGCTCGCCAGCCAGACAGGGGGTTTTCTACGAGCAGTACTTC	CASSSPARQGVFYEQYF	TRBJ2-7	TRBV7-9	NA	TRBD1
TGTGCCAGCAGCTTAGGGTACGGGGTTCAGGAAAAACTGTTTTTT	CASSLGYGVQEKLFF	TRBJ1-4	TRBV7-9	NA	NA
TGTGCCATCAGTGAGGGGCAGTTTCAGTATGGCTACACCTTC	CAISEGQFQYGYTF	TRBJ1-2	TRBV10-3	NA	NA
TGTGCCAGCAGCGCGACAGGAAACGAGCAGTACTTC	CASSATGNEQYF	TRBJ2-7	TRBV7-9	few	NA
TGTGCCAGCAGCTTTGTGGTCAGGGATGGCGAGCAGTACTTC	CASSFVVRDGEQYF	TRBJ2-7	TRBV5-5	NA	NA
TGTGCCAGCAGTCCCCGGGGACCCCTCCACTTT	CASSPRGPLHF	TRBJ1-6	TRBV6-6	NA	NA
TGCGCCAGCAGCCTGGCGGTTGCCTACGAGCAGTACTTC	CASSLAVAYEQYF	TRBJ2-7	TRBV4-1	NA	NA
TGTGCCAGCAGCTTCCTAGCGGGGCTAAACTACGAGCAGTACTTC	CASSFLAGLNYEQYF	TRBJ2-7	TRBV5-6	NA	TRBD2
TGTGCCAGTAGCAGAAACAGGGGCCTCAATCAGCCCCAGCATTTT	CASSRNRGLNQPQHF	TRBJ1-5	TRBV19	NA	TRBD1
TGTGCCAGCAGCTTAAGCGGGGCGCAAGAGACCCAGTACTTC	CASSLSGAQETQYF	TRBJ2-5	TRBV11-3	once	TRBD2
TGTGCCAGCAGCTTAGGCAGGCGAATGTACAATGAGCAGTTCTTC	CASSLGRRMYNEQFF	TRBJ2-1	TRBV13	NA	NA
TGCGCCAGCAGCATAAACCCAGGGGGGAGCTCCTACGAGCAGTACTTC	CASSINPGGSSYEQYF	TRBJ2-7	TRBV5-1	few	NA
TGTGCCAGCAGTGAAGCGCGGGGCCACGCAAACTATGGCTACACCTTC	CASSEARGHANYGYTF	TRBJ1-2	TRBV6-1	NA	NA
TGTGCCAGCTCACCCGGGACAGGGGGGAATCAGCCCCAGCATTTT	CASSPGTGGNQPQHF	TRBJ1-5	TRBV18	NA	TRBD1
TGTGCCAGCAGCCCGGGAGGGGAAAAACTGTTTTTT	CASSPGGEKLFF	TRBJ1-4	TRBV11-2	NA	NA
TGTGCCAGCAGCGTGGGGACAGGGATTTACAATGAGCAGTTCTTC	CASSVGTGIYNEQFF	TRBJ2-1	TRBV9	NA	TRBD1
TGTGCCAGCGGGGAGGGGTTGAACACTGAAGCTTTCTTT	CASGEGLNTEAFF	TRBJ1-1	TRBV6-5	NA	NA
TGTGCCAGCAGCCCAGTGGCGGGGGGGCATGTAGATACGCAGTATTTT	CASSPVAGGHVDTQYF	TRBJ2-3	TRBV7-6	NA	TRBD2
TGTGCCAGTAGTAACCAAAACCCAGTGGTTGGCTCCTACAATGAGCAGTTCTTC	CASSNQNPVVGSYNEQFF	TRBJ2-1	TRBV19	few	NA
TGTGCCAGCAGTTCACGGACAGGGATCAGCGAGCAGTACTTC	CASSSRTGISEQYF	TRBJ2-7	TRBV28	few	TRBD1